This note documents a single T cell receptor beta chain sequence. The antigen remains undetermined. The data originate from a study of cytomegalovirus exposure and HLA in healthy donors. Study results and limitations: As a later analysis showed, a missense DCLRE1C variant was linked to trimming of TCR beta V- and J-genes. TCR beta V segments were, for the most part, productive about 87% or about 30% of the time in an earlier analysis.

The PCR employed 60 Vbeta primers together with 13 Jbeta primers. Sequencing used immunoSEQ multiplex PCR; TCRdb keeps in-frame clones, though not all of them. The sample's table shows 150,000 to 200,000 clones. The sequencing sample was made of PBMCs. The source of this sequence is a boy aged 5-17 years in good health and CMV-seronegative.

The CDR3 loop is CASSLYQGAYNEQFF. The CDR3 region has the DNA TGTGCCAGCAGCTTATATCAGGGGGCCTACAATGAGCAGTTCTTC. This chain uses TRBV11-1 with TRBJ2-1; the match to TRBD1 covers 7 bases. Germline CDR1 is SGHAT and CDR2 is FQDESV (reference sequence). V shed 2 bases, J shed 2 bases, and the junction held 3 bases outside the gene matches. CDR3 length: 15 amino acids.